This T cell receptor (beta chain) derives from a study of beta chain features in type 1 diabetes. Whole-study results and caveats: Across all four CD4+ subsets, people with type 1 diabetes showed modestly shorter TCRB CDR3s.

This clone appeared a few times. Its antigen is as yet unknown. Expressed TCRB transcripts were sequenced because the isolated RNA had all been reverse transcribed beforehand. Some clones are missing from TCRdb's copy, which holds only in-frame ones; the method was immunoSEQ multiplex PCR. The repertoire consists of 140,000 or so clones, with around 9.3% occurring once and the leading ten covering 1.3%. V was trimmed by 1 base and J by 0 bases, leaving 7 bases between them. Germline lookup yields CDR1 SGHDN and CDR2 FVKESK. The CDR3 sequence is 15 residues long. The specimen was naive CD4+ T cells from blood. This clonotype was sampled from a man aged 18 to 30 in good health. The chain couples TRBV14 to TRBJ1-3; D is unclear. CDR3 protein: CASSQGWSSGNTIYF. In DNA, the CDR3 is TGTGCCAGCAGCCAAGGATGGAGCTCTGGAAACACCATATATTTT.